This T cell receptor beta chain was identified in a study of OX40 agonist ivuxolimab in advanced cancers. Study-level information: Every 2 weeks, patients received ivuxolimab intravenously, dosed at 0.01 to 10 mg/kg.

Comment on this clone: Its antigen is currently unknown.

Here immunoSEQ multiplex PCR was the method, and the copy in TCRdb shows in-frame clones only, minus some. The sample lists under 70,000 clones; approximately 83% were seen once. Study conclusions and caveats: Clonal expansion by week 6 occurred in CD4+ and CD8+ blood T cells (at 0.1 to 3.0 mg/kg).

Germline lookup yields CDR1 MNHEY and CDR2 SMNVEV (reference sequence). The CDR3 has 15 residues. J was trimmed by 8 bases and V by 0 bases; bases with no gene match: 8. This clonotype was sampled from an adult with an advanced solid tumor such as melanoma, head and neck, liver or kidney cancer. The chain has TRBV27 and TRBJ1-2; 8 bases align to TRBD1. The source was CD4+ or CD8+ T cells sorted from blood, collected in a trial of the OX40 agonist ivuxolimab. Here the CDR3 reads CASSLSRQGTGGYTF. The DNA for the CDR3 is TGTGCCAGCAGTTTATCGAGGCAGGGGACAGGAGGCTACACCTTC.